A selection of T cell receptor beta chains follows, all from one sample in a study of cytomegalovirus exposure and HLA in healthy donors. Produced via immunoSEQ multiplex PCR; TCRdb's table is partial and in-frame only. The table includes roughly 100,000 clones, around 65% detected once. Sample: PBMCs. The receptor set was obtained from a woman aged 45-59 years in good health and CMV-seronegative. Each CDR3 is given without its conserved first and last residue. The D gene is left open where the match is weak.

v_call,j_call,d_call,cdr3_aa
TRBV29-1,TRBJ2-2,TRBD2,SVGGTSASTGELF
TRBV15,TRBJ2-7,TRBD1,ATSRDVTGAREQY
TRBV18,TRBJ2-3,.,ASSPLQEGNTDTQY
TRBV6-1,TRBJ2-5,TRBD2,ASDLAEETQY
TRBV11-3,TRBJ2-1,TRBD2,ASSSVTSGIYNEQF
TRBV6-5,TRBJ2-5,TRBD1,ASSYGGQGRETQY
TRBV19,TRBJ2-5,TRBD1,ASRDRGRETQY
TRBV27,TRBJ1-2,.,ASSLTGRGGYT
TRBV19,TRBJ1-2,.,ASSMFIDPNYGYT
TRBV4-1,TRBJ2-4,.,ASSPSKLTGRAKNIQY
TRBV4-1,TRBJ2-1,.,ASSQESRSYNEQF
TRBV7-2,TRBJ2-5,TRBD2,ASLRAGRETQY
TRBV27,TRBJ1-1,.,ASRIRAQNTEAF
TRBV7-2,TRBJ2-1,TRBD2,ASSLIGRGGYNEQF
TRBV6-6,TRBJ2-1,.,ASSSREDEQF
TRBV15,TRBJ2-1,TRBD2,ATSREGLAPNEQF
TRBV10-1,TRBJ2-2,.,ASSVLSGAVETGELF
TRBV7-7,TRBJ2-3,TRBD2,ASSLAGGPTDTQY
TRBV29-1,TRBJ1-2,TRBD1,SVLRGTGDGYT
TRBV18,TRBJ1-1,.,ASSLRVQGNTEAF
TRBV27,TRBJ1-6,TRBD1,ASRGTENSPLH
TRBV7-9,TRBJ2-1,TRBD1,ASSLRQGLNNEQF
TRBV28,TRBJ1-1,TRBD1,ASGQAYTEAF
TRBV2,TRBJ1-2,.,ASSDGANYGYT
TRBV7-8,TRBJ2-1,TRBD2,ASSLRRGTYNEQF
TRBV18,TRBJ1-3,TRBD1,ASLRGLGNTIY
TRBV5-1,TRBJ2-7,TRBD2,ASSLVAGEREQY
TRBV11-3,TRBJ2-1,TRBD2,ASRGETSGRAYSNEQF
TRBV12-5,TRBJ2-3,TRBD2,ASGLVRSGGGYPTDTQY
TRBV2,TRBJ2-3,TRBD2,ASSARAGVTDTQY
TRBV15,TRBJ1-5,.,ATSREATQPQH
TRBV7-9,TRBJ2-2,.,ASSQPGRGLNTGELF
TRBV27,TRBJ1-5,.,ASSLLDSGQPQH